This section outlines one T cell receptor beta chain sequence together with its context. The antigen is unknown. The data stem from a study of cytomegalovirus exposure and HLA in healthy donors. This CDR3 region has 14 residues. Germline V CDR1 and CDR2: MNHNS, SASEGT. V lost 2 bases, J lost 6 bases, and 13 bases lay in between. With 60 Vbeta and 13 Jbeta primers, the PCR was carried out. The assay was immunoSEQ multiplex PCR, and TCRdb's table has in-frame clones only and misses some. The sample lists over 150,000 clones; roughly 81% were seen once. Study results and caveats: TRBV6-2, TRBV6-3 and other indistinguishable V segments were excluded. Analysis performed later found about 17,000 TCR beta sequences associated with HLA alleles at 0.05 false discovery rate.

Material: PBMCs. This chain links TRBV6-1 with TRBJ1-2; D is uncertain. The TCR originated in a woman aged 45-65 years in good health and CMV-seronegative. This CDR3 is CASSELAGKHGYTF. Written as DNA, the CDR3 is TGTGCCAGCAGTGAATTGGCAGGAAAGCATGGCTACACCTTC.